This record looks at one T cell receptor (beta chain) sequence and its context. This record belongs to a study of T cell changes during pregnancy in multiple sclerosis. The protocol was immunoSEQ multiplex PCR, while the TCRdb copy is restricted to in-frame clones and leaves out a portion. There are fewer than 65,000 clones in the sample; 91% occur only once, and 10% lies in the top ten. The source of this sequence is a female donor with multiple sclerosis, enrolled in a pregnancy study. The sample consisted of CD8+ T cells from peripheral blood mononuclear cells, taken after pregnancy.

The CDR3 region is CASSEGVPGELFF. For the CDR3, the DNA is TGCGCCAGCAGTGAAGGGGTCCCCGGGGAGCTGTTTTTT. J is TRBJ2-2 and V is TRBV10-1; TRBD1 might be the D (5 bases). The V gene lost 3 bases and the J gene lost 6 bases, with 8 bases spanning the gap. Per the germline V gene, CDR1 is WNHNN and CDR2 is SYGVQD (reference sequence). The CDR3 totals 13 residues.